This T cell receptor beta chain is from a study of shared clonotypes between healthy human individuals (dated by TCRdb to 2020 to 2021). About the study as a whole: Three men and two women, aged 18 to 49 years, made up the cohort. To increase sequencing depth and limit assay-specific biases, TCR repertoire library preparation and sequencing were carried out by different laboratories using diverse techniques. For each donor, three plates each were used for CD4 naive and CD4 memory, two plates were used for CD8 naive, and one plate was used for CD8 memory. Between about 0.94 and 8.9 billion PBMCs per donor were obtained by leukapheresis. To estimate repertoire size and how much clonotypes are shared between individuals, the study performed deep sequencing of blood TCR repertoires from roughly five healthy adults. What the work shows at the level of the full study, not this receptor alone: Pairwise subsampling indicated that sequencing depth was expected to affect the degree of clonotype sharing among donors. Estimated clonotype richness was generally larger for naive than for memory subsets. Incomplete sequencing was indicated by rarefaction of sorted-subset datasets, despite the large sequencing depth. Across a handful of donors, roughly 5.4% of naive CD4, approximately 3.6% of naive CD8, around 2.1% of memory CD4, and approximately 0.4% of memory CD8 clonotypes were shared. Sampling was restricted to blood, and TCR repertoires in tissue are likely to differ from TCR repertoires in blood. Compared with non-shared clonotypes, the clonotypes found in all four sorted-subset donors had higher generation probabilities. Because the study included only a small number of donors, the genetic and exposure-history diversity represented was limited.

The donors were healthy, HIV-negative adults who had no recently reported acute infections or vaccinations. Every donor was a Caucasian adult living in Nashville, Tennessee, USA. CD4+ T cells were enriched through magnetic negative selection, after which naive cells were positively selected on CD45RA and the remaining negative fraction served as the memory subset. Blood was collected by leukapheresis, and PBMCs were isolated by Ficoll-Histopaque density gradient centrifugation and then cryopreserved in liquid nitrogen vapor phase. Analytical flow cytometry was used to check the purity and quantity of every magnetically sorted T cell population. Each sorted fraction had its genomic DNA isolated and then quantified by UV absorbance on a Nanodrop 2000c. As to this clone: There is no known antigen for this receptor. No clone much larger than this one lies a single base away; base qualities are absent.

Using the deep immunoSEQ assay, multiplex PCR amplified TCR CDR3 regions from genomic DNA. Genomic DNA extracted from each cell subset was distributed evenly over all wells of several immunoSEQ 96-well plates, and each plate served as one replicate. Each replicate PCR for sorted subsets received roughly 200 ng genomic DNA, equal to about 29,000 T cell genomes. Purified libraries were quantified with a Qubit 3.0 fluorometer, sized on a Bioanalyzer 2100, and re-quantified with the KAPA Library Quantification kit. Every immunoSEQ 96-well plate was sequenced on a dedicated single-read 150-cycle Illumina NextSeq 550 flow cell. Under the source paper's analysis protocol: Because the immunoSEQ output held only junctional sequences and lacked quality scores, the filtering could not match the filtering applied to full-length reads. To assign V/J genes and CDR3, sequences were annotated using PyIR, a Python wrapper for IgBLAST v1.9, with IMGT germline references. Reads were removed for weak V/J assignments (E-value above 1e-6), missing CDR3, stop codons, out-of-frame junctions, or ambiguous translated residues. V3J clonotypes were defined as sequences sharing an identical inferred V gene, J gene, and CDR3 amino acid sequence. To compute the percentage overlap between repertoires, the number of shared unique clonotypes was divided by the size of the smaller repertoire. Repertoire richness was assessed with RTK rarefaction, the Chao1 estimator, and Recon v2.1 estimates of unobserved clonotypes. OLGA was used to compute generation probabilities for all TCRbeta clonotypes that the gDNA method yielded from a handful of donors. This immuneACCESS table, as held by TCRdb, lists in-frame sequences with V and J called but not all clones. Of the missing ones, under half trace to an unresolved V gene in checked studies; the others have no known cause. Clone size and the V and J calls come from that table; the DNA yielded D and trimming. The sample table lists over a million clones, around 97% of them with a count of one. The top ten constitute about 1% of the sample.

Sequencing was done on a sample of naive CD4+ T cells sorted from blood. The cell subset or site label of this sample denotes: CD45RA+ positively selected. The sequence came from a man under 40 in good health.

The DNA sequence reads TGTGCCAGCAGCTTAGCGGCCCTGTGGGGACCTCGTTCCCACACACTAGATACGCAGTATTTT. Translated, this is CASSLAALWGPRSHTLDTQYF. This sequence uses TRBV7-6 and TRBJ2-3; the D segment might be TRBD1 or TRBD2, since each matches 5 bases. Cut back by 0 bases and 5 bases, the V and J ends lie 30 bases apart. CDR3 length: 21 amino acids, cysteine to phenylalanine. Just CDR3 DNA is preserved here, 63 bases in frame from base 1. CDR1 and CDR2, per the germline V gene, are SGHVS and FNYEAQ.